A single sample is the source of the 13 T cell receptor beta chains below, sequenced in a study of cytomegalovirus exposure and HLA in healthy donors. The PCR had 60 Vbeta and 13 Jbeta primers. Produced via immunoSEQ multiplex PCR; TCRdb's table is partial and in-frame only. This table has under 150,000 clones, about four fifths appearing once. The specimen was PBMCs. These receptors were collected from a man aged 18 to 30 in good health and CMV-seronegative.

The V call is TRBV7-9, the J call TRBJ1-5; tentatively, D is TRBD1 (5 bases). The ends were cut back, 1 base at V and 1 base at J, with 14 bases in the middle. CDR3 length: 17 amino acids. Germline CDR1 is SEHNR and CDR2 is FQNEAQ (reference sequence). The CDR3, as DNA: TGTGCCAGCAGCTTAGGTCGCGGGGGTGGAAGCAATCAGCCCCAGCATTTT. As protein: CASSLGRGGGSNQPQHF.

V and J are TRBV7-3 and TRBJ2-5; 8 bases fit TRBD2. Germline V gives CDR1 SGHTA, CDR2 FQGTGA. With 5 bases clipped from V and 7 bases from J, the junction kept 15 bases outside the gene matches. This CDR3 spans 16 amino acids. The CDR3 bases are TGTGCCAGCAGCCCGGAGGATAGCGGGACCCAGGGGACCCAGTACTTC. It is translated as CASSPEDSGTQGTQYF.

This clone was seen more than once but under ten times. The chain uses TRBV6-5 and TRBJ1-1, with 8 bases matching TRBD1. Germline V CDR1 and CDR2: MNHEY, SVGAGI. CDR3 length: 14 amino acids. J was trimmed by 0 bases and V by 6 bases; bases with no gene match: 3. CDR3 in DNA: TGTGCCAGCAGCACAGGGGGGCTGAACACTGAAGCTTTCTTT. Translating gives CASSTGGLNTEAFF.

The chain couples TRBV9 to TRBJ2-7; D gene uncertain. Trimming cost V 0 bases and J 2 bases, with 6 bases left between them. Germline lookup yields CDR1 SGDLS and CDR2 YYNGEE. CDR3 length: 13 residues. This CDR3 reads CASSVDETYEQYF. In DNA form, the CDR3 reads TGTGCCAGCAGCGTAGATGAGACCTACGAGCAGTACTTC.

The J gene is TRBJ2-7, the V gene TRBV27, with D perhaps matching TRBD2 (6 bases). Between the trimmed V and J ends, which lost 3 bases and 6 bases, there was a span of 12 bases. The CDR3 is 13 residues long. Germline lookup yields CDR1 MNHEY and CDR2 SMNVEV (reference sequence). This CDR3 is CASSLRFGGEQYF. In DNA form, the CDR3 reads TGTGCCAGCAGTTTGCGTTTCGGGGGCGAGCAGTACTTC.

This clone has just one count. The CDR3 nucleotides are TGTGCCAGCAGGGTGGGGCCTTCCTACGAGCAGTACTTC. It translates to CASRVGPSYEQYF. The rearrangement joins TRBV28 to TRBJ2-5; perhaps TRBD1 as D (5 bases). The end of the DNA fits TRBJ2-7 better, so the J call may be wrong. The CDR3 is 13 residues long. CDR1 and CDR2 (germline): MDHEN, SYDVKM.

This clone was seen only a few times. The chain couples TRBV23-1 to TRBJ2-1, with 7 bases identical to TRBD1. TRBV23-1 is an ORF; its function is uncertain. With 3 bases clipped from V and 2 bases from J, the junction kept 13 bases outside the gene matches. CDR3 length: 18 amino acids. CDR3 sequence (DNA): TGCGCCAGCAGTCAGAAGCTTAGTGGCAGGGGGACCTACAATGAGCAGTTCTTC. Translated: CASSQKLSGRGTYNEQFF.

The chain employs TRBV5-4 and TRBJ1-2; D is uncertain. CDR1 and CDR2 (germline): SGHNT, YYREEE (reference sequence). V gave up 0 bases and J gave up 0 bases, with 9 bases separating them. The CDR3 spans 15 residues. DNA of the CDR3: TGTGCCAGCAGCTTGGAGCCTACCCCTAACTATGGCTACACCTTC. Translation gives CASSLEPTPNYGYTF.

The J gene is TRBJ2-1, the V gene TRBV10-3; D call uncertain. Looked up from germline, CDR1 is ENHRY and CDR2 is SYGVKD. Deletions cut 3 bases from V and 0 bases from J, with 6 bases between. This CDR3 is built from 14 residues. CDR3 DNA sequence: TGTGCCATCAGTGAAACGGGCTCCTACAATGAGCAGTTCTTC. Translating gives CAISETGSYNEQFF.

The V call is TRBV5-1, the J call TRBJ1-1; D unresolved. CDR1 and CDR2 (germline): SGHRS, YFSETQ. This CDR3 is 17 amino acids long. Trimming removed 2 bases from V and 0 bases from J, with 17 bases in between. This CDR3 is CASSLRLDLTMNTEAFF. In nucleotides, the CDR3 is TGCGCCAGCAGCTTAAGGCTGGACTTAACAATGAACACTGAAGCTTTCTTT.

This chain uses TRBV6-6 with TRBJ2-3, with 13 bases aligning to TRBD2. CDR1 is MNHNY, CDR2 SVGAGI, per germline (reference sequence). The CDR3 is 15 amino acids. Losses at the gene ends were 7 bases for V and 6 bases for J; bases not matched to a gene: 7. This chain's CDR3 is CASITLAGGPDTQYF. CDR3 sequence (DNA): TGTGCCAGCATCACACTAGCGGGAGGGCCGGATACGCAGTATTTT.

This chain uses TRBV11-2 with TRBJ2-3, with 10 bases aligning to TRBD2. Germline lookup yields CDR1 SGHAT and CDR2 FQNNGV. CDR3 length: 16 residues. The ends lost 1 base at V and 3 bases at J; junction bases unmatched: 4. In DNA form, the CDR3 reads TGTGCCAGCAGCTTAGTACTAGCGGGATCTACAGATACGCAGTATTTT. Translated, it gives CASSLVLAGSTDTQYF.

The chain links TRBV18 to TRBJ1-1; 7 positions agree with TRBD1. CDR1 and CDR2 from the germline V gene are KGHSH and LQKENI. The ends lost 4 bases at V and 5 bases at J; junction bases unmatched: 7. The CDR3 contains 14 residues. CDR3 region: CASSLQGGRTEAFF. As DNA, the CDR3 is TGTGCCAGCTCACTTCAGGGGGGTCGGACTGAAGCTTTCTTT.